The source of this TCR beta chain is a study of Ad26.COV2.S vaccination and SARS-CoV-2 variants (dated by TCRdb to the early 2020s). Broadly, across the study: Vaccine-arm donors came from COV1001, a multicentre, randomized, double-blind, placebo-controlled phase I-IIa trial of Ad26.COV2.S in healthy adults. Sequencing of the TCRbeta repertoire served to evaluate the specificity and breadth of SARS-CoV-2-reactive T cell receptors following Ad26.COV2.S vaccination. A total of roughly 30 samples were included in the TCR-sequenced set, comprising about 20 Ad26.COV2.S vaccine recipients, 5 placebo recipients and 8 SARS-CoV-2 convalescent individuals. Ad26.COV2.S was administered intramuscularly at a dose of 5x10^10 or 1x10^11 viral particles, either as one shot or as two shots given 56 days apart. Throughout the experiments and outcome assessment, investigators stayed blinded to trial group allocation. Participants in the trial were split at random into five groups of five each, receiving low-dose or high-dose Ad26.COV2.S once or twice, or else placebo on both occasions. Overall study outcomes, separate from this receptor: Vaccine and placebo recipients had comparable non-spike TCR breadth, which fits with the vaccine containing only spike. The study was not powered for comparison of responses between vaccine doses or regimens. The authors noted that the TCR breadth and depth analyses may have underestimated total T cell responses. Ad26.COV2.S recipients had higher spike-specific TCR breadth than placebo recipients (P = 0.0014). After vaccination, substantial breadth of spike-specific CD8+ and CD4+ T cell responses was reported.

As concerns this clone: Which antigen it targets is not known. Per-nucleotide qualities are absent, and no much larger clonotype sits a single base away.

TCRbeta CDR3 regions were sequenced with the immunoSEQ Assay. After extraction, genomic DNA underwent amplification by bias-controlled multiplex PCR, followed by high-throughput sequencing. The published analysis was carried out like this. Collapsing and filtering of sequences were performed to quantify the absolute abundance of each unique TCRbeta CDR3 region. Usable DNA was measured by amplifying reference genes present in all nucleated cells, and TCRbeta template counts were normalized to that usable DNA to estimate T cell fraction. Repertoire TCRs were annotated as SARS-CoV-2-specific by exact matching of V gene, CDR3 amino acid sequence and J gene to a known reactive TCR set. The reference SARS-CoV-2 TCR set was derived from MIRA and filtered for enrichment in COVID-19-positive ImmuneCODE repertoires, a step that removed public or cross-reactive TCRs. Using the MIRA antigens, annotated TCRs were further analysed by specific ORF or by position within an ORF. Breadth was defined as the number of annotated unique rearrangements divided by the total number of unique productive rearrangements, and depth was defined as the summed frequency of the annotated unique rearrangements. TCR breadth was compared between groups using two-sided Wilcoxon rank-sum tests. TCRdb took over this immuneACCESS table, retaining in-frame rearrangements with V and J assigned. Such tables are incomplete; in checked studies, under half of the missing clones stem from an unresolved V gene, and the remainder is unexplained. The V and J calls and clone size are taken from that table; D and trimming were inferred from the DNA. Here the sample has some 640,000 clones; roughly 90% occur a single time. The ten top clones hold about 1.5% of the sample.

In the germline V gene, CDR1 corresponds to MNHEY and CDR2 to SVGAGI. The cysteine opens and the phenylalanine closes a CDR3 of 14 amino acids. Of all the DNA, just the CDR3 is kept, 42 bases in frame from base 1. V and J are truncated by 2 bases and 4 bases respectively, leaving an intervening sequence of 11 bases. The treatment or condition label, read with the paper, signifies: some 20 received Ad26.COV2.S at low or high dose, single or two shots; several received placebo; per-sample allocation not given. For vaccine and placebo recipients, repertoires were sequenced using samples collected on day 63 after the first injection. Between 29 July and 7 August 2020, Cohort 1b enrolled around 24 adults aged 18-55 years at one site in Boston, USA. Ad26.COV2.S was a replication-incompetent adenovirus type 26 vector that expressed a prefusion-stabilized SARS-CoV-2 spike protein derived from the original Wuhan strain.

The source was peripheral blood, collected in a trial of Ad26.COV2.S vaccine versus placebo. This sequence was found in a person aged 18-65 years who received the Ad26.COV2.S COVID-19 vaccine or a placebo. The V gene is TRBV6-5 and the J gene is TRBJ1-2; the D gene assignment is ambiguous. The nucleotides read TGTGCCAGCAGTTACCGCGGCAGCCCCTATGGCTACACCTTC. Its protein is CASSYRGSPYGYTF.